This T cell receptor (beta chain) was found in a study of shared clonotypes between healthy human individuals (dated by TCRdb to the early 2020s). Regarding the research as a whole: Two women and three men aged 18 to 49 years were included in the cohort. Leukapheresis yielded between about 0.94 and 9 billion PBMCs per donor. To increase sequencing depth and limit assay-specific biases, TCR repertoire library preparation and sequencing were carried out by different laboratories using diverse techniques. To estimate repertoire size and how much clonotype sharing occurs between individuals, the study deeply sequenced the blood TCR repertoires of several healthy adults. For each donor, CD4 naive and CD4 memory were each run on three plates, CD8 naive on two plates, and CD8 memory on one plate. Study-wide conclusions, independent of this receptor: Incomplete sequencing was indicated by rarefaction of sorted-subset datasets, despite the large sequencing depth. Because the study included a small number of donors, the genetic and exposure-history diversity represented was limited. Based on pairwise subsampling, the degree of clonotype sharing among donors was expected to be affected by sequencing depth. Sharing across several donors was observed for about 5% of naive CD4, about 3.2% of naive CD8, 2.3% of memory CD4, and roughly 0.43% of memory CD8 clonotypes. Higher generation probabilities were observed for clonotypes shared by all four sorted-subset donors than for non-shared clonotypes. Sampling was restricted to blood, and TCR repertoires in tissue are likely to differ from TCR repertoires in blood. Estimated clonotype richness was generally larger for naive than for memory subsets.

TCR CDR3 regions were amplified from genomic DNA by multiplex PCR using the deep immunoSEQ assay. For each cell subset, the extracted genomic DNA was distributed evenly across all wells of several immunoSEQ 96-well plates, and each plate served as one replicate. Each replicate PCR for sorted subsets received around 210 ng genomic DNA, equal to some 32,000 T cell genomes. The purified libraries were quantified using a Qubit 3.0 fluorometer, sized with a Bioanalyzer 2100, and then quantified again using the KAPA Library Quantification kit. Every immunoSEQ 96-well plate was sequenced on a dedicated single-read 150-cycle Illumina NextSeq 550 flow cell. In the authors' own workflow: Because the immunoSEQ output held only junctional sequences and lacked quality scores, the filtering could not match the filtering applied to full-length reads. Sequences were annotated with PyIR, a Python wrapper for IgBLAST v1.9, and V/J genes and CDR3 were assigned using IMGT germline references. Reads were removed for weak V/J assignments (E-value above 1e-6), missing CDR3, stop codons, out-of-frame junctions, or ambiguous translated residues. A V3J clonotype was defined by an identical inferred V gene, J gene, and CDR3 amino acid sequence. The percentage overlap between two repertoires was calculated by dividing the number of shared unique clonotypes by the size of the smaller repertoire. RTK rarefaction, the Chao1 estimator, and Recon v2.1 estimates of unobserved clonotypes were used to assess repertoire richness. Generation probabilities were computed with OLGA for all TCRbeta clonotypes obtained by the gDNA method from a handful of donors. Here the immuneACCESS table is served through TCRdb, limited to in-frame sequences with V and J called. Missing clones are a known gap in these copies; in checked studies unresolved V genes cover under half, and the rest lacks a known reason. Clone size and V and J calls were adopted from that table, with D and trimming inferred from the DNA. Here the sample has a few million clones; just over 90% occur a single time. The ten largest clones take up around 1.8% of the sample.

Comment on this clone: No cognate antigen has been identified for it. One base away there is no much larger clone; base qualities are not given.

CD8 naive samples were obtained by positive selection for CCR7 among CD45RO-negative cells, yielding a CD45RA+CCR7+ population from which TemRA cells were excluded. The donors were healthy, HIV-negative adults with no recently reported acute infections or vaccinations. All donors were Caucasian adults living in Nashville, Tennessee, USA. Blood was collected by leukapheresis, and PBMCs were isolated by Ficoll-Histopaque density gradient centrifugation and then cryopreserved in liquid nitrogen vapor phase. Analytical flow cytometry was used to check the purity and quantity of each magnetically sorted T cell population. Genomic DNA was isolated from every sorted fraction and measured by UV absorbance on a Nanodrop 2000c. From the cysteine through the phenylalanine, the CDR3 covers 14 amino acids. Only the CDR3 portion is preserved as DNA: 42 bases, with reading frame beginning at the first base. Cut back by 0 bases and 6 bases, the V and J ends lie 13 bases apart. CDR1 and CDR2, per the germline V gene, are SGDLS and YYNGEE.

The sequence came from a man aged 18 to 35 in good health. Some clones in this sample may be carry-over from other donors' samples. Sequencing input: naive CD8+ T cells from PBMCs. Explained via the paper, the cell subset or site label denotes: CD45RA+CCR7+. Recombination joined TRBV9 with TRBJ2-7; the D gene is not confidently resolved. The CDR3 protein: CASSVDQVPGEQYF. Read as DNA, the sequence is TGTGCCAGCAGCGTAGATCAGGTACCCGGCGAGCAGTACTTC.